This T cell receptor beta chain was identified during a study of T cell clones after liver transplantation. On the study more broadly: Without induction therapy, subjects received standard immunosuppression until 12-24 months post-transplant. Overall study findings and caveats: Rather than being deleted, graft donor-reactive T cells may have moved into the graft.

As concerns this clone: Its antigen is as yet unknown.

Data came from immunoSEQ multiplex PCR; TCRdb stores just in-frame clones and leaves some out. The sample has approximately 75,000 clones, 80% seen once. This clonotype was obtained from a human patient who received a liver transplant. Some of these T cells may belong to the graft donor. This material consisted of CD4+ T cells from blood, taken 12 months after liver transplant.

The CDR3 DNA sequence: TGTGCCATCAGTGTCCAGGACAACTATGGCTACACCTTC. Its protein product is CAISVQDNYGYTF. The V and J genes are TRBV10-3 and TRBJ1-2; D not certain. The length of the CDR3 is 13 residues. CDR1 and CDR2 from the germline V gene are ENHRY and SYGVKD. Trimming shortened V by 4 bases and J by 2 bases, and 8 bases separated the two germline ends.